The 23 T cell receptor beta chains given below trace back to one sample, sequenced in a study of blood T cell repertoires in COVID-19. Measured with immunoSEQ multiplex PCR; TCRdb has only the in-frame clones, and not every one. The profile shows 200,000 to 250,000 clones, under 90% of them singletons. The sequencing input was PBMCs or T cells enriched from blood (not recorded which). The receptors were sampled from a woman between 35 and 50 years old who had been exposed to COVID-19.

This chain connects TRBV9 to TRBJ2-2, with D unresolved. The CDR3 extends over 13 amino acids. The V gene's germline CDR1 is SGDLS and CDR2 YYNGEE. Trimming left V 0 bases short and J 3 bases short, with 3 bases between. The CDR3 protein is CASSVAYTGELFF. The CDR3 DNA sequence: TGTGCCAGCAGCGTAGCGTACACCGGGGAGCTGTTTTTT.

The chain has TRBV2 and TRBJ1-2, with 8 bases matching TRBD1. V lost 6 bases, J lost 6 bases, and 3 bases stayed unmatched. This CDR3 is 12 amino acids long. The germline CDR1 and CDR2 sequences are SNHLY and FYNNEI. This CDR3 reads CASRDRGHGYTF. The DNA of the CDR3 is TGTGCCAGCAGAGACAGGGGCCATGGCTACACCTTC.

This clone was observed a few times. The chain combines TRBV2 with TRBJ1-5; perhaps TRBD1 as D (5 bases). The CDR3 length is 16 residues. V was cut by 1 base and J by 7 bases, with 17 bases left in between. Per the germline V gene, CDR1 is SNHLY and CDR2 is FYNNEI. CDR3 residues: CASSEGFAGRNQPQHF. CDR3 sequence (DNA): TGTGCCAGCAGTGAAGGGTTCGCAGGGCGGAACCAGCCCCAGCATTTT.

The chain is built from TRBV4-2 and TRBJ2-5; no clear D. The length of the CDR3 is 16 residues. The germline V gene encodes CDR1 LGHNA and CDR2 YNFKEQ. Trimming shortened V by 1 base and J by 0 bases, and 12 bases separated the two germline ends. CDR3 bases: TGTGCCAGCAGCCAAGTCCTAGGCAGCGACCAAGAGACCCAGTACTTC. It codes for CASSQVLGSDQETQYF.

The V gene is TRBV6-2 or TRBV6-3, the J gene TRBJ1-3; tentative D call: TRBD1 (5 bases). V was pared by 2 bases and J by 0 bases, with 11 bases between. Germline loops: CDR1 MNHEY, CDR2 SVGEGT. The CDR3 consists of 16 residues. In DNA, the CDR3 is TGTGCCAGCAGTTACCCCACAGGAAACTCTGGAAACACCATATATTTT. Translation: CASSYPTGNSGNTIYF.

The chain recombines TRBV28 with TRBJ1-1, with 9 bases fitting TRBD1. CDR3 length: 11 residues. Losses at the gene ends were 4 bases for V and 11 bases for J; bases not matched to a gene: 2. In germline, CDR1 is MDHEN, CDR2 SYDVKM. The CDR3 reads CASSWDREAFF. In DNA, the CDR3 is TGTGCCAGCAGTTGGGACAGGGAGGCTTTCTTT.

This chain uses TRBV28 with TRBJ1-4, with D perhaps matching TRBD1 (6 bases). The CDR3 length is 13 residues. The germline V gene has CDR1 MDHEN and CDR2 SYDVKM. Trimming pared 5 bases from V and 4 bases from J, leaving 8 bases between. The CDR3 loop reads CASSGRGNEKLFF. The CDR3, as DNA: TGTGCCAGCAGTGGCAGGGGTAATGAAAAACTGTTTTTT.

J is TRBJ2-1 and V is TRBV5-6; D is unresolved. CDR1 SGHDT and CDR2 YYEEEE come from the germline V gene. This CDR3 spans 14 amino acids. The V end was cut by 0 bases, the J end by 0 bases, with 4 bases between. DNA for the CDR3: TGTGCCAGCAGCTTGGATAGCTCCTACAATGAGCAGTTCTTC. Translation: CASSLDSSYNEQFF.

V usage is TRBV6-1 and J usage is TRBJ1-6, with TRBD1 matching 7 bases. V was clipped by 1 base and J by 7 bases; unmatched bases: 13. The germline V gene has CDR1 MNHNS and CDR2 SASEGT. This CDR3 is built from 18 residues. DNA of the CDR3: TGTGCCAGCAGTGAAGAAAAAGGTTACAGGGGAGTGAATTCACCCCTCCACTTT. Protein product: CASSEEKGYRGVNSPLHF.

V gene TRBV7-9 combines with J gene TRBJ1-6; maybe TRBD1 (6 bases). With 11 bases removed from V and 0 bases from J, the gap between germline ends came to 11 bases. Germline CDR1 SEHNR, CDR2 FQNEAQ (reference sequence). The CDR3 loop spans 14 amino acids. DNA of the CDR3: TGTGCCTGGGGGCCGGGCTCCTATAATTCACCCCTCCACTTT. Its translation: CAWGPGSYNSPLHF.

The rearrangement links TRBV6-5 to TRBJ2-3; D remains ambiguous. The CDR3 has 13 residues. Trimming stripped 0 bases from V and 6 bases from J, with 7 bases between. The germline V gene encodes CDR1 MNHEY and CDR2 SVGAGI. CDR3 sequence reads: CASSYSWSDTQYF. The DNA of the CDR3 is TGTGCCAGCAGTTACTCCTGGAGCGATACGCAGTATTTT.

This clone was detected many times. This chain links TRBV2 with TRBJ1-5, with a tentative D call TRBD1 (6 bases). The CDR3 covers 13 residues. Trimming removed 6 bases at V and 6 bases at J, with 12 bases between. CDR1 is SNHLY and CDR2 is FYNNEI in the germline V gene. The CDR3: CASRDGGPQPQHF. CDR3 in DNA: TGTGCCAGCAGGGACGGGGGGCCTCAGCCCCAGCATTTT.

This clone occurred a few times. The rearrangement uses TRBV6-5 and TRBJ1-1; D might be TRBD1 (5 bases). Germline-derived CDR1 and CDR2 are MNHEY and SVGAGI. The germline V and J ends were trimmed by 11 bases and 4 bases, with 14 bases remaining between them. This CDR3 is built from 12 residues. The CDR3 loop is CASGGGGTEAFF. The CDR3 nucleotides are TGTGCCTCCGGGGGGGGAGGCACTGAAGCTTTCTTT.

The rearrangement uses TRBV5-6 and TRBJ1-3; D gene uncertain. This CDR3 contains 17 residues. From germline, CDR1 is SGHDT and CDR2 YYEEEE. V was cut by 0 bases and J by 0 bases, with 13 bases left in between. This CDR3 reads CASSLALPGFSGNTIYF. For the CDR3, the DNA is TGTGCCAGCAGCTTGGCCCTACCGGGGTTCTCTGGAAACACCATATATTTT.

This rearrangement joins TRBV5-4 to TRBJ2-2, with 8 bases matching TRBD1. This CDR3 is 15 amino acids long. The germline CDR1 and CDR2 sequences are SGHNT and YYREEE (reference sequence). Trimming removed 0 bases from V and 3 bases from J; junction bases left unmatched: 1. The CDR3 spells CASSLGQGYTGELFF. As DNA, the CDR3 is TGTGCCAGCAGCTTGGGACAGGGGTACACCGGGGAGCTGTTTTTT.

The chain has TRBV2 and TRBJ1-1, with unresolved D. Germline V gene sequence: CDR1 SNHLY, CDR2 FYNNEI. V dropped 3 bases and J dropped 2 bases, with 13 bases sitting between them. CDR3 size: 15 residues. This CDR3 is CASSDGQPHNTEAFF. The CDR3 DNA reads TGTGCCAGCAGTGATGGGCAACCCCACAACACTGAAGCTTTCTTT.

The CDR3 DNA is TGTGCCAGCAGCCAACAAAACCGATTAGCGGGGACGTCAGATACGCAGTATTTT. This sequence encodes CASSQQNRLAGTSDTQYF. The chain has TRBV3-1 (or the pseudogene TRBV3-2) and TRBJ2-3, with 8 bases lining up with TRBD2. CDR1 and CDR2 (germline): LGHDT, YNNKEL (reference sequence). V lost 2 bases, J lost 4 bases, and 14 bases stayed unmatched. The length of the CDR3 is 18 residues.

This clone occurred a few times. This sequence joins TRBV9 and TRBJ2-7; 8 nucleotides align to TRBD2. CDR1 is SGDLS, CDR2 YYNGEE, per germline. Germline trimming cut 3 bases from V and 6 bases from J; bases unmatched to any gene: 20. CDR3 size: 18 residues. CDR3 sequence: CASSAYDGLTGGPSEQYF. DNA of the CDR3: TGTGCCAGCAGCGCCTACGACGGTCTCACGGGGGGGCCTAGCGAGCAGTACTTC.

The chain couples TRBV5-4 to TRBJ1-6; possible D gene TRBD1, 6 bases. Germline V CDR1 and CDR2: SGHNT, YYREEE (reference sequence). V lost 0 bases, J lost 6 bases, and 10 bases lay in between. This CDR3 has 15 residues. The DNA of the CDR3 is TGTGCCAGCAGCTTGGAGACAGGCATTAATTCACCCCTCCACTTT. Protein product: CASSLETGINSPLHF.

This rearrangement joins TRBV12-3 or TRBV12-4 to TRBJ2-1, with 8 positions matching TRBD1. J lost 9 bases, V lost 6 bases, and 4 bases had no gene match. The CDR3 has 12 residues. The CDR3 bases are TGTGCCAGCAGCCGGACAGGGAGTGAGCAGTTCTTC. This encodes CASSRTGSEQFF.

This clone has ten or more counts. The chain recombines TRBV29-1 with TRBJ1-3; possibly TRBD1 for D (5 bases). The CDR3 covers 12 residues. V lost 3 bases to trimming and J lost 4 bases, with 7 bases between them. The germline V gene encodes CDR1 SQVTM and CDR2 ANQGSEA. For the CDR3, the DNA is TGCAGCGTTGAGGACATAGGAAACACCATATATTTT. Translating it yields CSVEDIGNTIYF.

On this clone itself: At the DNA level, this CDR3 is encoded by other sequences in the same sample as well. V and J are TRBV7-8 and TRBJ2-7, with D possibly being TRBD1 (6 bases). The CDR3 is 14 amino acids. Per germline, CDR1 SGHVS and CDR2 FQNEAQ. The V gene lost 1 base and the J gene lost 4 bases, with 11 bases spanning the gap. The CDR3 sequence is CASSLDGGPYEQYF. The CDR3, as DNA: TGTGCCAGCAGCTTAGATGGGGGCCCTTACGAGCAGTACTTC.

The V call is TRBV7-2, the J call TRBJ2-7; weak D call: TRBD1 (6 bases). The CDR3 is made up of 14 amino acids. V lost 5 bases and J 2 bases, leaving 13 bases between the germline ends. Germline assignment: CDR1 SGHTA and CDR2 FQGNSA. DNA of the CDR3: TGTGCCAGCAGCCCACAGGGATTAACCTACGAGCAGTACTTC. Translation gives CASSPQGLTYEQYF.